Following are 31 T cell receptor beta chains from one sample sequenced in a study of T cells in Graves' hyperthyroidism and ophthalmopathy. RNA transcripts gave rise to amplified TCR beta CDR3 regions. In the first-round RT-PCR of the TCR CDR3, the HTBI primer set was used. MiXCR, applied by TCRdb to the multiplex PCR reads, yields one record per CDR3 protein. The data show roughly 500,000 distinct CDR3 sequences, more than 15% seen once. The specimen was blood. All receptors derive from a woman in her twenties or thirties with Graves' ophthalmopathy.

This clonotype has more than one count but fewer than ten. The chain employs TRBV18 and TRBJ2-7, with 12 bases lining up with TRBD2. The CDR3 is made up of 16 amino acids. Germline CDR1 is KGHSH and CDR2 is LQKENI. With V trimmed by 1 base and J by 3 bases, 4 bases remained unmatched. This CDR3 is CASSPQGTSGFYEQYF. The CDR3 region has the DNA TGTGCCAGCTCACCACAAGGGACTAGCGGGTTCTACGAGCAGTACTTC.

This clonotype was seen a handful of times. At one end, the junction sequence differs from germline, possibly due to a read error. The chain recombines TRBV7-2 with TRBJ2-1, with 12 bases identical to TRBD2. This CDR3 region has 19 residues. The germline V gene encodes CDR1 SGHTA and CDR2 FQGNSA. The CDR3 reads CACSLDGLAGGTSYNEQFF. The CDR3 nucleotides read TGTGCCTGCAGCTTAGATGGGCTAGCGGGAGGGACCTCCTACAATGAGCAGTTCTTC. Drawing the rest from reference TRBV7-2 and TRBJ2-1, the complete variable domain is GAGVSQSPSNKVTEKGKDVELRCDPISGHTALYWYRQSLGQGLEFLIYFQGNSAPDKSGLPSDRFSAERTGGSVSTLTIQRTQQEDSAVYLCACSLDGLAGGTSYNEQFFGPGTRLTVL.

The chain links TRBV10-3 to TRBJ2-1, with 9 bases matching TRBD1. This CDR3 has 15 amino acids. Germline CDR1 is ENHRY and CDR2 is SYGVKD. J was trimmed by 6 bases and V by 2 bases; bases with no gene match: 5. This CDR3 reads CAISEGGTGINEQFF. CDR3 in DNA: TGTGCCATCAGTGAGGGAGGGACAGGGATCAATGAGCAGTTCTTC.

This rearrangement joins TRBV29-1 to TRBJ1-4; weak D call: TRBD1 (6 bases). The CDR3 loop spans 15 amino acids. The germline CDR1 and CDR2 sequences are SQVTM and ANQGSEA. V dropped 1 base and J dropped 8 bases, with 17 bases sitting between them. The CDR3 sequence is CSVEGGAGEEEKLFF. CDR3 DNA: TGCAGCGTTGAAGGGGGGGCAGGGGAAGAGGAAAAACTGTTTTTT.

This clonotype was counted at least ten times. The rearrangement uses TRBV11-2 and TRBJ2-7, with TRBD2 matching 8 bases. There are 16 residues in the CDR3. The V segment lost 1 base and the J segment 5 bases; nucleotides outside the gene matches: 10. Germline loops: CDR1 SGHAT, CDR2 FQNNGV. The CDR3 DNA follows: TGTGCCAGCAGCTTAGGGGTAGGAGCGGGAGTGGACGAGCAGTACTTC. This translates into CASSLGVGAGVDEQYF.

Worth noting for this clonotype: With a much larger clone just one base away, this may be a read error. The conserved final phenylalanine or tryptophan is absent from the CDR3, which likely points to a read error. The chain combines TRBV7-2 with TRBJ2-5; D remains unclear. Between the trimmed V and J ends, which lost 5 bases and 4 bases, there was a span of 11 bases. Germline assignment: CDR1 SGHTA and CDR2 FQGNSA. CDR3 length equals 13 residues. The CDR3 DNA sequence: TGTGCCAGCAGCAAAATACCGAGAGAGACCCAGTACCTC. Translating gives CASSKIPRETQYL.

This clonotype was counted at least ten times. The chain is built from TRBV2 and TRBJ1-2; D is perhaps TRBD1 (5 bases). The length of the CDR3 is 14 residues. The V and J ends lost 3 bases and 2 bases respectively, with 10 bases between them. The germline CDR1 and CDR2 sequences are SNHLY and FYNNEI. The CDR3 DNA follows: TGTGCCAGCAGTGATTGGGCAGGGAACTATGGCTACACCTTC. Translated: CASSDWAGNYGYTF.

This clonotype was seen more than once but under ten times. V and J are TRBV29-1 and TRBJ1-4; D is undetermined. The CDR3 is made up of 13 amino acids. Germline assignment: CDR1 SQVTM and CDR2 ANQGSEA. V was cut by 7 bases and J by 3 bases, with 12 bases left in between. CDR3 sequence reads: CSGRTAANEKLFF. CDR3 sequence (DNA): TGCAGCGGCCGGACGGCAGCTAATGAAAAACTGTTTTTT.

The table lists this clonotype with many counts. The V and J genes are TRBV30 and TRBJ1-2, with TRBD1 as a possible D gene (6 bases). The CDR3 length is 13 residues. Germline lookup yields CDR1 GTSNPN and CDR2 SVGIG (reference sequence). The ends were cut back, 1 base at V and 8 bases at J, with 14 bases in the middle. The CDR3 loop is CAWSAQGLGGYTF. The CDR3 DNA is TGTGCCTGGAGTGCACAGGGTTTGGGAGGCTACACCTTC. Complete variable domain (other parts from reference TRBV30 and TRBJ1-2): SQTIHQWPATLVQPVGSPLSLECTVEGTSNPNLYWYRQAAGRGLQLLFYSVGIGQISSEVPQNLSASRPQDRQFILSSKKLLLSDSGFYLCAWSAQGLGGYTFGSGTRLTVV.

This sequence joins TRBV7-2 and TRBJ2-1; TRBD2 matches 9 bases. Germline loops: CDR1 SGHTA, CDR2 FQGNSA. The CDR3 totals 16 residues. J gave up 10 bases and V 1 base, and 11 bases lay outside the gene matches. This chain's CDR3 is CASSLGGDGGRGEQFF. In nucleotides, the CDR3 is TGTGCCAGCAGCTTAGGGGGGGACGGCGGGAGGGGGGAGCAGTTCTTC.

Regarding this clonotype: A much larger clonotype is one base distant, so this may be a read error. V usage is TRBV7-2 and J usage is TRBJ2-4; D remains ambiguous. This CDR3 comprises 13 residues. Germline values: CDR1 SGHTA, CDR2 FQGNSA. The CDR3 region is CVSSLFRQNIQYF. The DNA for the CDR3 is TGTGTCAGCAGCTTATTTCGGCAAAACATTCAGTACTTC.

This rearrangement joins TRBV27 to TRBJ2-1; 9 nucleotides match TRBD2. The CDR3 runs 16 residues. V lost 1 base, J lost 8 bases, and 9 bases stayed unmatched. Germline V gene sequence: CDR1 MNHEY, CDR2 SMNVEV (reference sequence). CDR3 protein: CASSLWAGGPGHEQFF. CDR3 coding DNA: TGTGCCAGCAGTTTATGGGCGGGAGGGCCAGGGCATGAGCAGTTCTTC.

This clonotype was counted a few times. V is TRBV11-2 and J is TRBJ2-7; D assignment may be TRBD1 or TRBD2 (6 bases each). V lost 3 bases, J lost 1 base, and 13 bases lay in between. Germline V lookup: CDR1 SGHAT, CDR2 FQNNGV. The CDR3 loop spans 15 amino acids. The CDR3: CASSLRGDVSYEQYF. In DNA form, the CDR3 reads TGTGCCAGCAGCTTGAGGGGGGACGTATCCTACGAGCAGTACTTC.

This clonotype was seen a handful of times. A junction boundary mismatches the germline segment, possibly from a read error. The gene calls are TRBV7-7 and TRBJ1-1; D not certain. The CDR3 covers 21 residues. Per germline, CDR1 SSHAT and CDR2 FNYEAQ (reference sequence). DNA for the CDR3: TGTGCTAGCAGCTTAGTATGTCCTGACTGGGGTAAACAGTTTATGAACACTGAAGCTTTCTTT. It specifies CASSLVCPDWGKQFMNTEAFF.

This clonotype appeared many times. The rearrangement links TRBV28 to TRBJ1-5; 10 nucleotides match TRBD1. The ends lost 4 bases at V and 5 bases at J; junction bases unmatched: 11. In germline, CDR1 is MDHEN, CDR2 SYDVKM. The CDR3 is 17 residues long. In DNA form, the CDR3 reads TGTGCCAGCAGTTATCGTTTGACAGGGGGCAGGGATCAGCCCCAGCATTTT. Translated: CASSYRLTGGRDQPQHF.

As to this clonotype: One end of the junction is discordant with germline, which a read error may explain. This chain connects TRBV28 to TRBJ2-5; no clear D gene. This CDR3 is built from 15 residues. Germline V gene lookup returns CDR1 MDHEN and CDR2 SYDVKM. The CDR3 region has the DNA TGTGCCAGCAGTAAAAGATTTCAGGCCCAAGAGACCCGGTACTTC. It codes for CASSKRFQAQETRYF.

This clonotype was observed at least ten times. The J gene is TRBJ2-3, the V gene TRBV15; TRBD1 agrees at 8 bases. Germline-derived CDR1 and CDR2 are LNHNV and YYDKDF (reference sequence). The CDR3 spans 17 residues. Trimming took 0 bases from V and 1 from J; bases not matched to a gene: 6. The CDR3 loop is CATSREGQGGGTDTQYF. The CDR3, as DNA: TGTGCCACCAGCAGAGAAGGACAGGGTGGGGGCACAGATACGCAGTATTTT.

This clonotype has at least ten counts. The rearrangement uses TRBV12-3 or TRBV12-4 and TRBJ2-1; weak D call: TRBD1 (6 bases). The CDR3 has 16 residues. Trimming pared 3 bases from V and 1 base from J, leaving 13 bases between. CDR3 protein: CASSFSGARSYNEQFF. The CDR3 DNA sequence: TGTGCCAGCAGTTTTTCAGGGGCTAGGTCCTACAATGAGCAGTTCTTC.

This clonotype occurred a few times. J is TRBJ2-1 and V is TRBV15, with a possible D match to TRBD2 (6 bases). Trimming pared 0 bases from V and 10 bases from J, leaving 10 bases between. The CDR3 spans 13 residues. CDR1 is LNHNV, CDR2 YYDKDF, per germline (reference sequence). This chain's CDR3 is CATSRDRESEQFF. CDR3 DNA: TGTGCCACCAGCAGAGATCGGGAGTCCGAGCAGTTCTTC.

There are many counts of this clonotype. The chain has TRBV27 and TRBJ2-5; D unresolved. This CDR3 comprises 13 residues. V was pared by 4 bases and J by 0 bases, with 6 bases between. Germline-derived CDR1 and CDR2 are MNHEY and SMNVEV (reference sequence). CDR3 nucleotide sequence: TGTGCCAGCAGTTGGGTTTACCAAGAGACCCAGTACTTC. Amino acids: CASSWVYQETQYF.

The chain has TRBV7-9 and TRBJ2-5; 7 bases are shared with TRBD2. Germline V gene sequence: CDR1 SEHNR, CDR2 FQNEAQ (reference sequence). CDR3 length: 13 amino acids. V trimming: 10 bases; J trimming: 3 bases; junction bases outside the gene matches: 8. In DNA, the CDR3 is TGTGCCACCGGCGGGGGTCCCAAAGAGACCCAGTACTTC. Translated: CATGGGPKETQYF.

V usage is TRBV10-3 and J usage is TRBJ2-7; D may be TRBD2 (6 bases). V shed 5 bases and J shed 1 base, with 12 bases lying between them. Germline loops: CDR1 ENHRY, CDR2 SYGVKD. The CDR3 contains 14 residues. DNA for the CDR3: TGTGCCATCAGTATTGGACGGGAGTCCTACGAGCAGTACTTC. Amino acid sequence: CAISIGRESYEQYF.

V usage is TRBV20-1 and J usage is TRBJ2-5, with D perhaps matching TRBD1 (6 bases). The germline V and J ends were trimmed by 2 bases and 5 bases, with 15 bases remaining between them. CDR3 length: 14 amino acids. Germline-derived CDR1 and CDR2 are DFQATT and SNEGSKA (reference sequence). The CDR3 DNA is TGCAGTGCTAGATGGGACACCGTCCAGGAGACCCAGTACTTC. Protein: CSARWDTVQETQYF.

This clonotype has ten or more counts. The chain links TRBV20-1 to TRBJ1-5; D is unclear. The CDR3 has 18 residues. Germline V gene data show CDR1 as DFQATT and CDR2 as SNEGSKA (reference sequence). Trimming left V 6 bases short and J 0 bases short, with 24 bases between. The CDR3 here is CSAFTNLEPENSNQPQHF. In DNA form, the CDR3 reads TGCAGTGCCTTTACTAACCTCGAACCGGAAAATAGCAATCAGCCCCAGCATTTT.

The chain employs TRBV30 and TRBJ2-1; no clear D gene. The CDR3 extends over 13 amino acids. Looked up from germline, CDR1 is GTSNPN and CDR2 is SVGIG (reference sequence). The V and J ends lost 4 bases and 8 bases respectively, with 15 bases between them. The CDR3 DNA reads as TGTGCCTGGACCCTCTATTCACGCGATGAGCAGTTCTTC. Its protein product is CAWTLYSRDEQFF.

This clonotype was recorded a few times. This rearrangement joins TRBV12-3 or TRBV12-4 to TRBJ2-1; 15 nucleotides line up with TRBD2. Trimming removed 5 bases from V and 5 bases from J; junction bases left unmatched: 4. The CDR3 has 16 residues. The CDR3 nucleotides read TGTGCCAGCAGTCGGGGACTAGCGGGAGGCAACAATGAGCAGTTCTTC. This encodes CASSRGLAGGNNEQFF.

This clonotype was found many times. The chain couples TRBV2 to TRBJ2-7; D may be TRBD2 (6 bases). Deletions cut 1 base from V and 2 bases from J, with 9 bases between. The CDR3 is made up of 14 amino acids. The V gene's germline CDR1 is SNHLY and CDR2 FYNNEI. The CDR3 nucleotides are TGTGCCAGCAGTGAAGGGGGGGTGACCTACGAGCAGTACTTC. It specifies CASSEGGVTYEQYF.

This clonotype was observed once. Germline and junction disagree at one end, which may indicate a read error. The chain joins TRBV2 to TRBJ2-6; D is uncertain. The germline V gene encodes CDR1 SNHLY and CDR2 FYNNEI. This CDR3 has 13 residues. DNA for the CDR3: TGTGCCAGCAGTCCAACACTCAGTAACGTCCGGACTTTC. Its translation: CASSPTLSNVRTF.

The J gene is TRBJ2-1, the V gene TRBV5-1, with 8 bases identical to TRBD2. Germline assignment: CDR1 SGHRS and CDR2 YFSETQ. This CDR3 is built from 17 residues. The V and J ends lost 1 base and 8 bases, in that order; junction bases with no gene match: 14. CDR3 residues: CASSLSGSPPPRDEQFF. The CDR3, as DNA: TGCGCCAGCAGCTTGAGCGGGAGCCCCCCGCCGCGTGATGAGCAGTTCTTC. Combining the CDR3 with reference TRBV5-1 and TRBJ2-1 gives the whole variable domain KAGVTQTPRYLIKTRGQQVTLSCSPISGHRSVSWYQQTPGQGLQFLFEYFSETQRNKGNFPGRFSGRQFSNSRSEMNVSTLELGDSALYLCASSLSGSPPPRDEQFFGPGTRLTVL.

This clonotype was recorded a few times. This chain links TRBV12-3 or TRBV12-4 with TRBJ2-1; TRBD2 matches at 7 bases. J lost 4 bases, V lost 7 bases, and 10 bases had no gene match. The CDR3 totals 15 residues. The CDR3 is CASTQRGSFYNEQFF. The CDR3 coding sequence is TGTGCCAGCACCCAGCGGGGCTCTTTTTACAATGAGCAGTTCTTC.

Ten or more counts support this clonotype. The chain combines TRBV5-1 with TRBJ2-7, with D maybe TRBD2 (6 bases). This CDR3 is 14 amino acids long. With 6 bases removed from V and 2 bases from J, the gap between germline ends came to 15 bases. Germline-derived CDR1 and CDR2 are SGHRS and YFSETQ. The CDR3 reads CASKTGLQTYEQYF. The CDR3 DNA sequence: TGCGCCAGCAAAACGGGACTGCAAACCTACGAGCAGTACTTC.